The rows below give T cell receptor beta chains drawn from one sample of a study of blood T cell repertoires in COVID-19. Repertoires were generated with immunoSEQ multiplex PCR, while TCRdb's copy carries only in-frame clones and drops some. The sample carries roughly 500,000 clones, approximately 85% recorded once. Specimen: peripheral blood. These receptors originate from a human donor in a cohort sampled during active COVID-19. CDR3s include the opening cysteine and the closing phenylalanine or tryptophan. D genes are given only for firm matches. Size values are once, few and many counts, or a class for expanded clones, and some rows have none.

DNA: TGTGCCAGTAGTGGGGCGGTTGAAGCTTTCTTT
CDR3: CASSGAVEAFF
size: NA
V: TRBV19
J: TRBJ1-1
D: NA

DNA: TGCAGCGCCTCGAGGAGCGGGAGCCGTCAAGAGCAGTACTTC
CDR3: CSASRSGSRQEQYF
size: once
V: TRBV29-1
J: TRBJ2-7
D: TRBD2

DNA: TGTGCCAGCCCCAAGGGACAGTTCACCGGGGAGCTGTTTTTT
CDR3: CASPKGQFTGELFF
size: NA
V: TRBV7-9
J: TRBJ2-2
D: TRBD1

DNA: TGTGCCAGTAGTTCGAATCTCGGGACAGGGAATGGCTACACCTTC
CDR3: CASSSNLGTGNGYTF
size: once
V: TRBV19
J: TRBJ1-2
D: TRBD1

DNA: TGTGCCAGCAGTCCGACGCCCGGGACAGACCCCTACACCTTC
CDR3: CASSPTPGTDPYTF
size: NA
V: TRBV27
J: TRBJ1-2
D: TRBD1

DNA: TGCGCCAGCAGCTTGGTCACAGGGAACACTGAAGCTTTCTTT
CDR3: CASSLVTGNTEAFF
size: NA
V: TRBV5-1
J: TRBJ1-1
D: NA

DNA: TGTGCCAGCACCCCGGTAGGACTTTCCACAGATACGCAGTATTTT
CDR3: CASTPVGLSTDTQYF
size: NA
V: TRBV3-1/TRBV3-2
J: TRBJ2-3
D: NA

DNA: TGTGCCACCTCTCGGGGAGCTAACTATGGCTACACCTTC
CDR3: CATSRGANYGYTF
size: NA
V: TRBV24-1
J: TRBJ1-2
D: NA

DNA: TGTGCCAGCAGTAAAATAGCGGGGCTGAACACCGGGGAGCTGTTTTTT
CDR3: CASSKIAGLNTGELFF
size: NA
V: TRBV27
J: TRBJ2-2
D: TRBD2

DNA: TGCGCCAGCAGCCAAAAGATAGGGGGACTAGCGGGAAACGCAGATACGCAGTATTTT
CDR3: CASSQKIGGLAGNADTQYF
size: NA
V: TRBV4-3
J: TRBJ2-3
D: TRBD2

DNA: TGTGCCAGCTCCCGGACTAGCGGAGGGGATACGCAGTATTTT
CDR3: CASSRTSGGDTQYF
size: NA
V: TRBV18
J: TRBJ2-3
D: TRBD2

DNA: TGTGCCAGCAGTCCGGGACTAGCGTCCGGGGAGCTGTTTTTT
CDR3: CASSPGLASGELFF
size: NA
V: TRBV2
J: TRBJ2-2
D: TRBD2

DNA: TGTGCCAGTAGGCGCGGGGAGGCACTCTTTTCCACTGAAGCTTTCTTT
CDR3: CASRRGEALFSTEAFF
size: NA
V: TRBV19
J: TRBJ1-1
D: NA

DNA: TGTGCCAGCAGCTCCCTACGATCGTCTGATACGCAGTATTTT
CDR3: CASSSLRSSDTQYF
size: NA
V: TRBV7-3
J: TRBJ2-3
D: NA

DNA: TGTGCCAGCAGCCCCCCGGGAGGTGACGGGGAGCTGTTTTTT
CDR3: CASSPPGGDGELFF
size: once
V: TRBV9
J: TRBJ2-2
D: TRBD2

DNA: TGTGCCAGCAGGGAGCCCTCTCAAGCACCCCTCCACTTT
CDR3: CASREPSQAPLHF
size: once
V: TRBV6-6
J: TRBJ1-6
D: NA

DNA: TGTGCCAGCAGCCCAAGGGCGACAGGGTGGACTGAAGCTTTCTTT
CDR3: CASSPRATGWTEAFF
size: NA
V: TRBV7-2
J: TRBJ1-1
D: TRBD1

DNA: TGTGCCAGCAGTCCCCCCGGGGAAGGATACGAGCAGTACTTC
CDR3: CASSPPGEGYEQYF
size: once
V: TRBV27
J: TRBJ2-7
D: NA

DNA: TGTGCCAGCAGTTTATCACTCCTTGAAGCTTTCTTT
CDR3: CASSLSLLEAFF
size: NA
V: TRBV12-3/TRBV12-4
J: TRBJ1-1
D: NA

DNA: TGTGCCAGTAGTACTCGGACAGGGTTCTACAATGAGCAGTTCTTC
CDR3: CASSTRTGFYNEQFF
size: once
V: TRBV19
J: TRBJ2-1
D: TRBD1

DNA: TGTGCCAGCAGCTTCCGGGACAGGGGAAACTATGGCTACACCTTC
CDR3: CASSFRDRGNYGYTF
size: NA
V: TRBV5-4
J: TRBJ1-2
D: TRBD1

DNA: TGTGCCAGCAGCCTCCTAGGGACTAGCGGGTCTGGTGAGCAGTTCTTC
CDR3: CASSLLGTSGSGEQFF
size: NA
V: TRBV16
J: TRBJ2-1
D: TRBD2

DNA: TGTGCCAGCAGTTACTTCGGGGGACCTAGAGACTACGAGCAGTACTTC
CDR3: CASSYFGGPRDYEQYF
size: once
V: TRBV6-5
J: TRBJ2-7
D: NA

DNA: TGTGCCAGCAATACGGACAGGGCTGGTGAAGCTTTCTTT
CDR3: CASNTDRAGEAFF
size: few
V: TRBV6-5
J: TRBJ1-1
D: TRBD1

DNA: TGTGCCAGCAGCTTAGGGCTAGCGGGAGTGAGTTGGCAAGAGACCCAGTACTTC
CDR3: CASSLGLAGVSWQETQYF
size: NA
V: TRBV7-2
J: TRBJ2-5
D: TRBD2

DNA: TGTGCCAGCAGTTTGGGCAGGCAATTGGGTAATCAGCCCCAGCATTTT
CDR3: CASSLGRQLGNQPQHF
size: few
V: TRBV28
J: TRBJ1-5
D: NA

DNA: TGTGCCGCAGGCCCGGACACGACTAGCGGGAGGCACGAGCAGTACTTC
CDR3: CAAGPDTTSGRHEQYF
size: NA
V: TRBV10-3
J: TRBJ2-7
D: TRBD2

DNA: TGTGCCAGCAGCTTATTCGAGTCACCCACAGAAGAGACCCAGTACTTC
CDR3: CASSLFESPTEETQYF
size: NA
V: TRBV7-9
J: TRBJ2-5
D: NA

DNA: TGTGCCAGTCGGACGGAGGGACTAGCGGGTATTTTCTACGAGCAGTACTTC
CDR3: CASRTEGLAGIFYEQYF
size: NA
V: TRBV6-4
J: TRBJ2-7
D: TRBD2

DNA: TGTGCCAGCAGCTTACGTTATCTCGCTGAAGCTTTCTTT
CDR3: CASSLRYLAEAFF
size: few
V: TRBV7-9
J: TRBJ1-1
D: NA

DNA: TGTGCCAGCAGCATCTCGACAGGGGGCTACGAGCAGTACTTC
CDR3: CASSISTGGYEQYF
size: once
V: TRBV9
J: TRBJ2-7
D: TRBD1

DNA: TGCAGCGCCAAATCGGGACAGTTTAATTCACCCCTCCACTTT
CDR3: CSAKSGQFNSPLHF
size: NA
V: TRBV29-1
J: TRBJ1-6
D: TRBD1

DNA: TGTGCCAGCAGCCGCTCGAGTGAGCAGTTCTTC
CDR3: CASSRSSEQFF
size: NA
V: TRBV11-2
J: TRBJ2-1
D: NA

DNA: TGTGCCAGCAGCTTGCTGGTTGATAGCGGGACCAATGAGCAGTTCTTC
CDR3: CASSLLVDSGTNEQFF
size: NA
V: TRBV7-8
J: TRBJ2-1
D: TRBD2

DNA: TGTGCCAGTAGTCCACAGGGGACCCACTCCTACGAGCAGTACTTC
CDR3: CASSPQGTHSYEQYF
size: NA
V: TRBV19
J: TRBJ2-7
D: TRBD1

DNA: TGTGCCAGCAGCTTAGGGGCCGGGACAGGGGGTTTGGATACGCAGTATTTT
CDR3: CASSLGAGTGGLDTQYF
size: NA
V: TRBV7-2
J: TRBJ2-3
D: TRBD1

DNA: TGTGCCAGCTCTCTCCAACGAAGCGGGAATCTACAAGAGACCCAGTACTTC
CDR3: CASSLQRSGNLQETQYF
size: NA
V: TRBV18
J: TRBJ2-5
D: TRBD2

DNA: TGTGCCACCCAGCGGGATTCCCCCTACGAGCAGTACTTC
CDR3: CATQRDSPYEQYF
size: NA
V: TRBV28
J: TRBJ2-7
D: TRBD2

DNA: TGTGCCTGGAGCCCCCCAGCTAGCGGGAGAATAGATACGCAGTATTTT
CDR3: CAWSPPASGRIDTQYF
size: NA
V: TRBV30
J: TRBJ2-3
D: TRBD2

DNA: TGTGCCAGCAGCCCCGGTTTAGCGGAGGTAGCCAAAAACATTCAGTACTTC
CDR3: CASSPGLAEVAKNIQYF
size: NA
V: TRBV6-2/TRBV6-3
J: TRBJ2-4
D: NA

DNA: TGCGCCAGCAGCCATACCCGCCCGGGACGGGGGGACACTGAAGCTTTCTTT
CDR3: CASSHTRPGRGDTEAFF
size: NA
V: TRBV4-1
J: TRBJ1-1
D: NA

DNA: TGTGCCAGCAGCTTGGGGGGTCCCTACGAGCAGTACTTC
CDR3: CASSLGGPYEQYF
size: NA
V: TRBV11-2
J: TRBJ2-7
D: NA

DNA: TGTGCCAGCAGCTGGGTACGGGGAAGCGGGGAGCTGTTTTTT
CDR3: CASSWVRGSGELFF
size: NA
V: TRBV5-8
J: TRBJ2-2
D: NA

DNA: TGCGCCAGCAGTACTCATACGAGCGGTTCCTACGAGCAGTACTTC
CDR3: CASSTHTSGSYEQYF
size: NA
V: TRBV10-1
J: TRBJ2-7
D: NA

DNA: TGTGCCAGCTCCCCCCTGGCACAAGAGACCCAGTACTTC
CDR3: CASSPLAQETQYF
size: NA
V: TRBV18
J: TRBJ2-5
D: NA